The 27 T cell receptor beta chains below all came from one sample that was sequenced in a study of blood T cell repertoires in COVID-19. Profiled with immunoSEQ multiplex PCR; TCRdb holds only in-frame clones, not every one. The sample contains some 150,000 clones, 80% to 90% of which appear only once. Sequencing used peripheral blood. The receptors were sampled from a woman in her forties or fifties in a cohort sampled during active or convalescent COVID-19.

The chain uses TRBV19 and TRBJ1-5; a possible D gene is TRBD1 (5 bases). The CDR3 is 14 amino acids. The germline V and J ends were trimmed by 6 bases and 7 bases, with 16 bases remaining between them. Germline V gene data show CDR1 as LNHDA and CDR2 as SQIVND (reference sequence). The CDR3 DNA follows: TGTGCCAGTAGAAATATAAGGGGTAGACAGCCCCAGCATTTT. Translated: CASRNIRGRQPQHF.

J is TRBJ1-2 and V is TRBV18; TRBD1 aligns across 8 bases. In germline, CDR1 is KGHSH, CDR2 LQKENI. V shed 3 bases, J shed 0 bases, and the junction held 9 bases outside the gene matches. This CDR3 region has 17 residues. The CDR3 DNA follows: TGTGCCAGCTCACCCCAGATGACAGGGGAAACTAACTATGGCTACACCTTC. Its protein is CASSPQMTGETNYGYTF.

V gene TRBV6-5 combines with J gene TRBJ2-7, with TRBD1 matching over 9 bases. Trimming at V came to 7 bases and at J to 2 bases, leaving 6 bases not matched to a gene. This CDR3 comprises 14 residues. The germline gives CDR1 MNHEY, CDR2 SVGAGI. The CDR3 DNA sequence: TGTGCCAGCAATCCGGGACAGGGCCCCTACGAGCAGTACTTC. This translates into CASNPGQGPYEQYF.

The rearrangement links TRBV6-5 to TRBJ1-1, with 8 bases matching TRBD1. Germline V gene sequence: CDR1 MNHEY, CDR2 SVGAGI. The V and J ends lost 7 bases and 7 bases, in that order; junction bases with no gene match: 11. CDR3 length: 14 amino acids. The CDR3 nucleotides are TGTGCCAGCAACCGGGGACAGGAGGTTCTTGAAGCTTTCTTT. This codes for CASNRGQEVLEAFF.

This chain uses TRBV11-2 with TRBJ2-4, with 10 bases fitting TRBD2. Germline loops: CDR1 SGHAT, CDR2 FQNNGV. CDR3 size: 15 residues. V lost 5 bases to trimming and J lost 1 base; unmatched junction nucleotides: 2. The CDR3 region is CASSAGLAAKNIQYF. CDR3 DNA sequence: TGTGCCAGCAGCGCGGGACTAGCGGCCAAAAACATTCAGTACTTC.

Remarks on this clone: One end of the junction fails to match germline, which may point to a read error. V gene TRBV19 combines with J gene TRBJ1-3; tentative D call: TRBD1 (5 bases). Per the germline V gene, CDR1 is LNHDA and CDR2 is SQIVND (reference sequence). The CDR3 is 18 residues long. CDR3 residues: CASSIDPRTLINGNAIYF. The CDR3 bases are TGTGCCAGTAGTATAGATCCCCGGACACTGATTAATGGAAACGCCATATATTTT.

The genes are TRBV7-2 and TRBJ1-1; D is possibly TRBD1 (5 bases). Looked up from germline, CDR1 is SGHTA and CDR2 is FQGNSA. The CDR3 sequence is 14 residues long. With 3 bases removed from V and 3 bases from J, the gap between germline ends came to 11 bases. The CDR3 loop is CASSFQGMDTEAFF. In nucleotides, the CDR3 is TGTGCCAGCAGCTTCCAGGGAATGGACACTGAAGCTTTCTTT. Drawing the rest from reference TRBV7-2 and TRBJ1-1, the complete variable domain is GAGVSQSPSNKVTEKGKDVELRCDPISGHTALYWYRQSLGQGLEFLIYFQGNSAPDKSGLPSDRFSAERTGGSVSTLTIQRTQQEDSAVYLCASSFQGMDTEAFFGQGTRLTVV.

The rearrangement links TRBV4-2 to TRBJ1-1; the match to TRBD1 covers 7 bases. Germline V gives CDR1 LGHNA, CDR2 YNFKEQ. V shed 0 bases and J 0 bases; nucleotides not matched to a gene: 10. CDR3 length: 18 amino acids. The CDR3 loop is CASSQDVARGNMNTEAFF. The CDR3 bases are TGTGCCAGCAGCCAAGATGTGGCCAGGGGGAATATGAACACTGAAGCTTTCTTT.

The chain combines TRBV29-1 with TRBJ2-3; 10 positions agree with TRBD2. This CDR3 region has 13 residues. V lost 6 bases to trimming and J lost 1 base; unmatched junction nucleotides: 1. Germline V gene data show CDR1 as SQVTM and CDR2 as ANQGSEA. CDR3 in amino acids: CSVLAGGTDTQYF. CDR3 nucleotides: TGCAGCGTCCTAGCGGGGGGCACAGATACGCAGTATTTT.

The chain links TRBV5-6 to TRBJ1-2, with a possible D match to TRBD1 (6 bases). Germline loops: CDR1 SGHDT, CDR2 YYEEEE. The CDR3 has 14 residues. V was trimmed by 1 base and J by 7 bases, leaving 14 bases between them. The CDR3 sequence: CASSLRAGARGYTF. CDR3 nucleotides: TGTGCCAGCAGCTTGAGGGCGGGGGCGCGTGGCTACACCTTC.

The V and J genes are TRBV19 and TRBJ1-5; D gene ambiguous. The CDR3 contains 12 residues. Trimming removed 5 bases from V and 4 bases from J, with 6 bases in between. The germline V gene has CDR1 LNHDA and CDR2 SQIVND (reference sequence). The CDR3 DNA sequence: TGTGCCAGTAGTCTATTTAATCAGCCCCAGCATTTT. This encodes CASSLFNQPQHF. Looking up the rest from reference TRBV19 and TRBJ1-5 gives the full variable domain: DGGITQSPKYLFRKEGQNVTLSCEQNLNHDAMYWYRQDPGQGLRLIYYSQIVNDFQKGDIAEGYSVSREKKESFPLTVTSAQKNPTAFYLCASSLFNQPQHFGDGTRLSIL.

This chain connects TRBV5-8 to TRBJ2-7; the D gene is possibly TRBD2 (7 bases). The germline V gene has CDR1 SGHTS and CDR2 YDEGEE. V was cut by 4 bases and J by 3 bases, with 26 bases left in between. The CDR3 runs to 18 residues. The CDR3: CASSPRGGGASRLYEQYF. Written as DNA, the CDR3 is TGTGCCAGCAGCCCGCGTGGGGGGGGCGCCTCACGACTCTACGAGCAGTACTTC.

The chain links TRBV19 to TRBJ2-4; tentatively, D is TRBD2 (5 bases). Germline CDR1 LNHDA, CDR2 SQIVND (reference sequence). There are 18 residues in the CDR3. The V end was cut by 0 bases, the J end by 0 bases, with 15 bases between. The DNA for the CDR3 is TGTGCCAGTAGTATAGAGAGGGAGTTCGCAATAGCCAAAAACATTCAGTACTTC. It encodes CASSIEREFAIAKNIQYF.

The V call is TRBV5-4, the J call TRBJ2-5, with 11 bases aligning to TRBD2. Germline V gives CDR1 SGHNT, CDR2 YYREEE (reference sequence). This CDR3 region has 15 residues. Unmatched junction bases numbered 5, after V lost 2 bases and J lost 5 bases. CDR3 DNA sequence: TGTGCCAGCAGCTTTAAACTAGCGGGGGATGAGACCCAGTACTTC. Translation: CASSFKLAGDETQYF. Looking up the rest from reference TRBV5-4 and TRBJ2-5 gives the full variable domain: ETGVTQSPTHLIKTRGQQVTLRCSSQSGHNTVSWYQQALGQGPQFIFQYYREEENGRGNFPPRFSGLQFPNYSSELNVNALELDDSALYLCASSFKLAGDETQYFGPGTRLLVL.

The CDR3 region is CASSPGGGADYGYTF. DNA of the CDR3: TGTGCCAGCTCACCAGGAGGGGGCGCGGACTATGGCTACACCTTC. V usage is TRBV18 and J usage is TRBJ1-2; 7 bases are a match to TRBD1. J gave up 3 bases and V 2 bases, and 6 bases lay outside the gene matches. The CDR3 loop spans 15 amino acids. Germline CDR1 KGHSH, CDR2 LQKENI. Filled out from reference TRBV18 and TRBJ1-2, the complete variable domain reads NAGVMQNPRHLVRRRGQEARLRCSPMKGHSHVYWYRQLPEEGLKFMVYLQKENIIDESGMPKERFSAEFPKEGPSILRIQQVVRGDSAAYFCASSPGGGADYGYTFGSGTRLTVV.

J is TRBJ2-1 and V is TRBV24-1, with a tentative D call TRBD1 (6 bases). Germline CDR1 and CDR2: KGHDR and SFDVKD. This CDR3 has 15 residues. V was clipped by 2 bases and J by 11 bases, with 18 bases between them. CDR3 sequence: CATSDWTATPMKQFF. CDR3 coding DNA: TGTGCCACCAGTGATTGGACAGCAACCCCCATGAAGCAGTTCTTC.

V usage is TRBV19 and J usage is TRBJ2-7, with TRBD1 matching 12 bases. Trimming removed 5 bases from V and 6 bases from J; junction bases left unmatched: 5. Germline CDR1 LNHDA, CDR2 SQIVND (reference sequence). CDR3 length equals 14 residues. The DNA for the CDR3 is TGTGCCAGTAGTCTACGGGACAGGGGGCTCGAGCAGTACTTC. Its translation: CASSLRDRGLEQYF.

The V and J genes are TRBV27 and TRBJ1-5; D remains unclear. With 0 bases removed from V and 4 bases from J, the gap between germline ends came to 13 bases. The germline CDR1 and CDR2 sequences are MNHEY and SMNVEV (reference sequence). The CDR3 sequence is 16 residues long. CDR3 residues: CASSLSGGNVNQPQHF. The DNA for the CDR3 is TGTGCCAGCAGTTTATCTGGAGGAAACGTAAATCAGCCCCAGCATTTT.

The count of this clone is one. The chain is built from TRBV5-4 and TRBJ2-7, with 9 bases lining up with TRBD1. Germline CDR1 SGHNT, CDR2 YYREEE (reference sequence). This CDR3 comprises 15 residues. V lost 4 bases to trimming and J lost 7 bases; unmatched junction nucleotides: 12. Written as DNA, the CDR3 is TGTGCCAGCAGCAGGGGACAGGGACGATCCTCTGAGCAGTACTTC. Translation gives CASSRGQGRSSEQYF. The full variable domain, in which reference TRBV5-4 and TRBJ2-7 provide the parts outside the CDR3, is ETGVTQSPTHLIKTRGQQVTLRCSSQSGHNTVSWYQQALGQGPQFIFQYYREEENGRGNFPPRFSGLQFPNYSSELNVNALELDDSALYLCASSRGQGRSSEQYFGPGTRLTVT.

The chain combines TRBV2 with TRBJ1-5; D perhaps matches TRBD1 (6 bases). CDR1 is SNHLY and CDR2 is FYNNEI in the germline V gene. V lost 7 bases and J lost 7, with 17 bases in between. This CDR3 region has 14 residues. The CDR3 region is CASTETGEGQPQHF. Written as DNA, the CDR3 is TGTGCCAGCACTGAGACAGGTGAGGGGCAGCCCCAGCATTTT.

The chain couples TRBV6-2 or TRBV6-3 to TRBJ1-5; tentative D call: TRBD1 (6 bases). CDR1 is MNHEY and CDR2 is SVGEGT in the germline V gene. V was cut by 1 base and J by 4 bases, with 8 bases left in between. This CDR3 has 14 amino acids. CDR3 sequence: CASSYLDRNQPQHF. The DNA of the CDR3 is TGTGCCAGCAGTTACTTGGACAGAAATCAGCCCCAGCATTTT.

The gene calls are TRBV7-8 and TRBJ1-6; 7 bases match TRBD1. This CDR3 spans 16 amino acids. V gave up 5 bases and J gave up 4 bases; unmatched junction bases: 8. Germline-derived CDR1 and CDR2 are SGHVS and FQNEAQ. The CDR3, as DNA: TGTGCCAGCAGCAGTAGACAGGGCGGTTATAATTCACCCCTCCACTTT. Amino acid sequence: CASSSRQGGYNSPLHF. The full variable domain, its missing parts supplied by reference TRBV7-8 and TRBJ1-6, is GAGVSQSPRYKVAKRGQDVALRCDPISGHVSLFWYQQALGQGPEFLTYFQNEAQLDKSGLPSDRFFAERPEGSVSTLKIQRTQQEDSAVYLCASSSRQGGYNSPLHFGNGTRLTVT.

The V call is TRBV5-8, the J call TRBJ1-5, with TRBD1 identical over 9 bases. This CDR3 region has 16 residues. V shed 0 bases, J shed 7 bases, and the junction held 8 bases outside the gene matches. Germline lookup yields CDR1 SGHTS and CDR2 YDEGEE. The CDR3 coding sequence is TGTGCCAGCAGCTTGGAGGGTCGACAGGGGGAACAGCCCCAGCATTTT. It encodes CASSLEGRQGEQPQHF.

As regards this clone: At one boundary the junction diverges from the germline segment, which might be a read error. The rearrangement uses TRBV7-2 and TRBJ1-6, with a weak D call TRBD1 (5 bases). The CDR3 covers 15 residues. CDR1 SGHTA and CDR2 FQGNSA come from the germline V gene. The CDR3 DNA reads TGTGCCAGCAGCATAGCCCCGGGGGTCAATTCACCCCTCCACTTT. This codes for CASSIAPGVNSPLHF.

On this clone itself: One end of the junction varies from germline; a read error may be responsible. The chain links TRBV18 to TRBJ1-6, with unresolved D. The CDR3 has 13 amino acids. The germline V gene encodes CDR1 KGHSH and CDR2 LQKENI. CDR3 DNA sequence: TGTGCCAGCGCCCCGGGGTACGATTCGCCCCTCCACTTT. This gives the protein CASAPGYDSPLHF.

The chain uses TRBV7-9 and TRBJ1-3, with D uncertain. Per germline, CDR1 SEHNR and CDR2 FQNEAQ (reference sequence). CDR3 size: 14 residues. V dropped 5 bases and J dropped 4 bases, with 12 bases sitting between them. For the CDR3, the DNA is TGTGCCAGCAGCCCCGATTCCTACGGAAACACCATATATTTT. It encodes CASSPDSYGNTIYF.

The CDR3 coding sequence is TGCAGCGTTGAGGGTAGCGGGGGGGCAAATGAGCAGTTCTTC. It yields the protein CSVEGSGGANEQFF. The V and J genes are TRBV29-1 and TRBJ2-1; 11 positions agree with TRBD2. The CDR3 contains 14 residues. The germline V gene has CDR1 SQVTM and CDR2 ANQGSEA. With V trimmed by 3 bases and J by 7 bases, 5 bases remained unmatched.